This T cell receptor (beta chain) comes out of a study of shared clonotypes between healthy human individuals (dated by TCRdb to about 2020). In the study overall: The cohort included three men and a couple of women between 18 and 49 years of age. Per donor, three plates each were used for CD4 naive and CD4 memory, two for CD8 naive, and one for CD8 memory. To estimate repertoire size and how much clonotype sharing occurs between individuals, the study deeply sequenced the blood TCR repertoires of 5 or 6 healthy adults. To increase sequencing depth and limit assay-specific biases, TCR repertoire library preparation and sequencing were carried out by different laboratories using diverse techniques. Between about 0.94 and 8.9 billion PBMCs per donor were obtained by leukapheresis. Overall study outcomes, separate from this receptor: Pairwise subsampling led to the expectation that sequencing depth would affect the degree of clonotype sharing among donors. Rarefaction of sorted-subset datasets indicated incomplete sequencing despite the large sequencing depth. Compared with non-shared clonotypes, the clonotypes found in all four sorted-subset donors had higher generation probabilities. Larger estimated clonotype richness was generally found for naive subsets than for memory subsets. Approximately 5% of naive CD4, 3.5% of naive CD8, about 2.4% of memory CD4, and about 0.4% of memory CD8 clonotypes were shared across several donors. The small number of donors limited the genetic and exposure-history diversity represented. Sampling was limited to blood, and TCR repertoires in tissue likely differ from TCR repertoires in blood.

From the cysteine through the phenylalanine, the CDR3 covers 15 amino acids. The CDR3 DNA has 45 bases and is translated from base 1. CDR1 and CDR2, looked up from the germline V gene, are SGHRS and YFSETQ. V and J are trimmed by 2 bases and 3 bases, and the gene matches miss 6 bases of the junction. The donors were healthy, HIV-negative adults who had no recently reported acute infections or vaccinations. All donors were Caucasian adults living in Nashville, Tennessee, USA. CD4+ T cells were enriched by magnetic negative selection, after which naive cells were positively selected on CD45RA and the negative fraction was taken as the memory subset. Blood was collected by leukapheresis, and PBMCs were isolated by Ficoll-Histopaque density gradient centrifugation and then cryopreserved in liquid nitrogen vapor phase. Purity and quantity of every magnetically sorted T cell population were checked by analytical flow cytometry. Genomic DNA was isolated from every sorted fraction and measured by UV absorbance on a Nanodrop 2000c.

Using the deep immunoSEQ assay, multiplex PCR amplified TCR CDR3 regions from genomic DNA. Extracted genomic DNA from each cell subset was spread evenly across all wells of several immunoSEQ 96-well plates, with each plate serving as a replicate. Each replicate PCR for sorted subsets received around 210 ng genomic DNA, equal to about 30,000 T cell genomes. Purified libraries were quantified with a Qubit 3.0 fluorometer, sized on a Bioanalyzer 2100, and re-quantified with the KAPA Library Quantification kit. Every immunoSEQ 96-well plate was sequenced on a separate single-read 150-cycle Illumina NextSeq 550 flow cell. As for the authors' bioinformatics: Because the immunoSEQ output held only junctional sequences and lacked quality scores, the filtering could not match the filtering applied to full-length reads. To assign V/J genes and CDR3, sequences were annotated against IMGT germline references using PyIR, a Python wrapper for IgBLAST v1.9. Reads were filtered out if the reads had weak V/J assignments (E-value above 1e-6), no CDR3, stop codons, out-of-frame junctions, or ambiguous translated residues. V3J clonotypes were defined as sequences sharing the same inferred V gene, J gene, and CDR3 amino acid sequence. Percentage overlap between repertoires was computed as shared unique clonotypes divided by the size of the smaller repertoire. RTK rarefaction, the Chao1 estimator, and Recon v2.1 estimates of unobserved clonotypes were used to assess repertoire richness. Generation probabilities for all TCRbeta clonotypes obtained by the gDNA method from a handful of donors were computed using OLGA. Drawn from immuneACCESS, this table holds only the in-frame rearrangements with V and J called that TCRdb kept. Clones are partly lost; checked studies trace under half to an unresolved V gene and leave the rest unexplained. V, J and clone size were drawn from that table, and D and trimming were deduced from the DNA. The sample profile shows about 2.3 million clones; around 92% of them were found once. The ten largest clones represent 0.37% of the sample.

A remark on this clone: There is no known antigen for this receptor. Per-base quality was not reported, and no clone a single base away is much larger than it.

This clonotype was obtained from a man aged 18-30 years in good health. Some clones in this sample may be carry-over from other donors' samples. The sequenced sample consisted of naive CD4+ T cells from PBMCs. The cell subset or site tag for this specimen amounts to: CD45RA+ positively selected. The receptor chain draws on TRBV5-1 and TRBJ2-5, and 8 bases in between align with TRBD1. The CDR3 reads CASSLMTGVEETQYF. In nucleotides, the sequence is TGCGCCAGCAGCTTAATGACAGGGGTCGAAGAGACCCAGTACTTC.